This T cell receptor (beta chain) was sequenced during a study of technical replicates of blood from several donors. TCRdb's table, derived via immunoSEQ multiplex PCR, lists solely in-frame clones and lacks some. The data contain some 80,000 clones, roughly 95% of them singletons. V was cut by 8 bases and J by 2 bases, with 21 bases left in between. Germline V gene sequence: CDR1 MDHEN, CDR2 SYDVKM. This CDR3 region has 16 residues. The clonotype originates from a human donor in good health. Source material: T cells isolated from PBMCs. The chain links TRBV28 to TRBJ1-2, with a possible D match to TRBD1 (5 bases). The CDR3 sequence: CASRPSRGSGNYGYTF. CDR3 bases: TGTGCCAGCCGGCCGTCACGGGGGAGTGGGAACTATGGCTACACCTTC.